These T cell receptor beta chains were read from a single sample in a study of T cells in Graves' hyperthyroidism and ophthalmopathy. MiXCR was run by TCRdb on the multiplex PCR reads, yielding one entry per CDR3 protein. Counted here are a few hundred thousand distinct CDR3 sequences, around 14% occurring once; the ten biggest clones make up roughly 5.7%. Specimen: blood. These receptors were obtained from a woman aged 25 to 39 with Graves' hyperthyroidism that later progressed to Graves' ophthalmopathy. The conserved cysteine and the conserved F or W are not part of the CDR3 here. A row's size may be missing; if present it is once, few, many or a size class.

abundance,v_gene,j_gene,CDR3aa
many,TRBV28,TRBJ1-1,ASSINQGVTEAF
once,TRBV7-8,TRBJ2-7,ASSFSDPGTGSSYEQY
many,TRBV24-1,TRBJ2-1,ATSSLNNEQF
many,TRBV28,TRBJ1-2,ASSSPKSYGYT
many,TRBV6-2/TRBV6-3,TRBJ1-1,ASSYKGFIGAF
many,TRBV7-9,TRBJ1-2,ASSPGWGDYGYT
many,TRBV2,TRBJ2-7,ASSEQRVRAYEQY
many,TRBV24-1,TRBJ1-5,ATSEGTPYSNQPQH
few,TRBV5-1,TRBJ2-7,ASSLVAGGPGEQY
many,TRBV19,TRBJ1-2,ASSEYRGANYGYT
once,TRBV9,TRBJ2-1,ASSVGTSGDEQF
.,TRBV7-9,TRBJ1-2,ASSPTARGNYGYT
many,TRBV2,TRBJ2-3,ASSPLAGGLSTDTQY
many,TRBV27,TRBJ2-7,ASSLSRRSEQY
few,TRBV15,TRBJ2-5,ATSRDLGGEGETQY
many,TRBV7-2,TRBJ1-6,ASSGRGPNSPLH
.,TRBV6-2/TRBV6-3,TRBJ2-3,ASSYDQQGPRTDTQY
many,TRBV28,TRBJ1-5,ASSLGDRGHQPQH
many,TRBV20-1,TRBJ2-3,SAGALAGASDTQY
many,TRBV28,TRBJ1-1,ASRDPRYGGLDEAF
many,TRBV29-1,TRBJ2-3,SVEQGEYSSTDTQY
many,TRBV14,TRBJ2-1,ASSRTGQSWDEQF
.,TRBV4-2,TRBJ2-1,ASSQRSPGEQF
many,TRBV4-3,TRBJ1-6,ASSQDPPSSLGNSPLH
few,TRBV7-2,TRBJ2-1,ASSPRGTSGRLDHEQF
many,TRBV20-1,TRBJ2-6,SASQGSGANVLT
many,TRBV6-1,TRBJ2-7,ASSEREGWETDEQY
many,TRBV7-2,TRBJ2-7,ASSPGWRREYEQY
few,TRBV4-3,TRBJ1-6,ASSQDGTGKTPLH
many,TRBV11-3,TRBJ2-2,ASSLGSTGELF
few,TRBV19,TRBJ1-2,ASSIRDRGTNSLRANYGYT
few,TRBV19,TRBJ1-2,ASTRGLLYGYT
.,TRBV20-1,TRBJ2-1,SARDQERESYNEQF
many,TRBV12-3/TRBV12-4,TRBJ2-2,ASRGTDDGELF
.,TRBV19,TRBJ1-3,ASSPGGGAGNTIY
many,TRBV2,TRBJ1-2,ASSELGSDGYT
.,TRBV4-1,TRBJ2-1,ASSQVTSGQGNHEQF
many,TRBV2,TRBJ2-5,ASSGTSGSTGY
many,TRBV30,TRBJ1-5,AWSHQGPGEPQH
few,TRBV6-5,TRBJ1-2,ASSYRNDGYT
many,TRBV20-1,TRBJ2-1,SARTSGRIHNEQF
many,TRBV6-1,TRBJ1-1,ASSSHHPPETEAF
many,TRBV10-3,TRBJ2-1,AISGFSGAGGYNEQF
.,TRBV14,TRBJ2-1,ASSRSLGLRNNEQF
many,TRBV29-1,TRBJ2-1,SVEDWGGPKAAATSYNEQF
many,TRBV24-1,TRBJ2-1,ATSVYFGLDYNEQF
many,TRBV19,TRBJ2-3,ASSAGRNTDTQY
.,TRBV12-3/TRBV12-4,TRBJ2-3,ASSLRVGGTSTDTQY
.,TRBV10-2,TRBJ1-2,ASSDQGRGGYT
.,TRBV7-2,TRBJ1-4,ASSFPRGGQKVDEKLF
.,TRBV7-9,TRBJ2-7,ASSSWDSPYEQY
.,TRBV10-3,TRBJ2-3,AIREAGERQDTQY
.,TRBV12-5,TRBJ1-5,ASGLARIGTGYSNQPQH
.,TRBV19,TRBJ2-1,ASSTPFLEDEQF
.,TRBV18,TRBJ2-7,ASFALDSSSYEQY
.,TRBV13,TRBJ2-7,ASSFGDRDEQY
.,TRBV27,TRBJ1-2,ASSSAPGQTALYGYT